This T cell receptor (beta chain) originates from a study of blood T cell repertoires in COVID-19. Authors' analysis steps: Reference gene primer amplification in the assay estimated nucleated cell counts. Method: immunoSEQ multiplex PCR; TCRdb's copy keeps in-frame clones and lacks some. V and J calls and clone size follow that table, whereas D and trimming were derived from the DNA. The sample shows some 200,000 clones, roughly four fifths of them seen only once. The CDR3 runs 14 residues. V trimming: 5 bases; J trimming: 1 base; junction bases outside the gene matches: 6. CDR1 and CDR2 from the germline V gene are SGHNT and YYREEE (reference sequence). A remark on this clone: This specimen includes other DNA sequences encoding the same CDR3.

This clonotype originated in a human donor with acute or convalescent COVID-19. The donor label of this sample is uncertain. J is TRBJ2-7 and V is TRBV5-4; 7 nucleotides line up with TRBD1. What was sequenced was peripheral blood. CDR3 protein: CASSSGTVSYEQYF. CDR3 DNA sequence: TGTGCCAGCAGTTCTGGGACAGTATCCTACGAGCAGTACTTC.